This is a list of T cell receptor beta chains from one sample in a study of blood T cell repertoires in COVID-19. Generated by immunoSEQ multiplex PCR, the TCRdb table keeps only in-frame clones and is missing some. The repertoire includes roughly 200,000 clones, about 83% of them detected once, and roughly 5.3% sits in the top ten. The sequenced sample consisted of peripheral blood. Receptors were obtained from a woman in her seventies with active or convalescent COVID-19. The CDR3 runs from the conserved cysteine through the conserved F or W. Each record gives: J gene, V gene, CDR3 length, CDR3 protein.

>TRBJ2-7|TRBV24-1|13
CATSLGQGGEQYF
>TRBJ2-1|TRBV11-2|15
CASSFLLAGVSEQFF
>TRBJ2-3|TRBV7-3|14
CASSSQGPTDTQYF
>TRBJ1-6|TRBV10-3|15
CAIQRDGLRNSPLHF
>TRBJ1-3|TRBV2|17
CASSETGQLFSGNTIYF
>TRBJ2-7|TRBV4-1|15
CASSQGLAGDYEQYF
>TRBJ1-2|TRBV28|15
CASSHFGTGSSSYTF
>TRBJ1-2|TRBV18|17
CASSHQGQGAPSYGYTF
>TRBJ2-7|TRBV19|16
CASSDPGTGHSYEQYF
>TRBJ1-4|TRBV6-5|14
CASTKPATNEKLFF
>TRBJ2-2|TRBV7-6|14
CASSLERGTGELFF
>TRBJ2-1|TRBV5-5|15
CASSLVLLAMNEQFF
>TRBJ2-3|TRBV18|13
CASSPNRGDTQYF
>TRBJ2-3|TRBV18|14
CASSLRGSTDTQYF
>TRBJ2-1|TRBV7-2|14
CASSLRVSYNEQFF
>TRBJ2-1|TRBV2|14
CASSKGAAYNEQFF
>TRBJ2-7|TRBV5-1|15
CASSPPGQGFGVQYF
>TRBJ2-1|TRBV4-2|17
CASSQEGSGTKYNEQFF
>TRBJ2-7|TRBV27|14
CASSDANSFYEQYF
>TRBJ2-3|TRBV7-2|13
CASSFRGLDTQYF
>TRBJ1-5|TRBV5-6|13
CASSTPGDQPQHF
>TRBJ2-1|TRBV4-1|20
CASSQGIPLSGRVSENEQFF
>TRBJ2-2|TRBV5-5|15
CASSPDRGTTGELFF
>TRBJ2-1|TRBV28|16
CASSEPRGRVHNEQFF
>TRBJ1-5|TRBV27|15
CASKPGQGSNQPQHF
>TRBJ2-3|TRBV7-3|14
CASSSGGAADTQYF
>TRBJ2-7|TRBV11-2|13
CASSSSRTYEQYF
>TRBJ2-1|TRBV11-3|16
CASSLRGGPPGNEQFF
>TRBJ2-7|TRBV19|18
CASSPDKSLAGVTGEQYF
>TRBJ1-5|TRBV4-2|19
CASSQVSNTYFNPGQPQHF
>TRBJ2-7|TRBV5-1|14
CASSRDSNSYEQYF
>TRBJ2-7|TRBV2|16
CASSEGWASGIYEQYF
>TRBJ1-5|TRBV3-1/TRBV3-2|15
CASSQDLQRNQPQHF
>TRBJ2-1|TRBV13|16
CASSLRAGGPVNEQFF
>TRBJ2-2|TRBV20-1|11
CSASITGELFF
>TRBJ1-3|TRBV27|17
CASSFAPRQGIGDTIYF
>TRBJ1-4|TRBV5-1|12
CASSWEGEKLFF
>TRBJ2-7|TRBV2|13
CASSDGGNYEQYF
>TRBJ1-1|TRBV18|13
CASSARADTEAFF
>TRBJ1-2|TRBV3-1/TRBV3-2|17
CASSPRGESAYLYGYTF